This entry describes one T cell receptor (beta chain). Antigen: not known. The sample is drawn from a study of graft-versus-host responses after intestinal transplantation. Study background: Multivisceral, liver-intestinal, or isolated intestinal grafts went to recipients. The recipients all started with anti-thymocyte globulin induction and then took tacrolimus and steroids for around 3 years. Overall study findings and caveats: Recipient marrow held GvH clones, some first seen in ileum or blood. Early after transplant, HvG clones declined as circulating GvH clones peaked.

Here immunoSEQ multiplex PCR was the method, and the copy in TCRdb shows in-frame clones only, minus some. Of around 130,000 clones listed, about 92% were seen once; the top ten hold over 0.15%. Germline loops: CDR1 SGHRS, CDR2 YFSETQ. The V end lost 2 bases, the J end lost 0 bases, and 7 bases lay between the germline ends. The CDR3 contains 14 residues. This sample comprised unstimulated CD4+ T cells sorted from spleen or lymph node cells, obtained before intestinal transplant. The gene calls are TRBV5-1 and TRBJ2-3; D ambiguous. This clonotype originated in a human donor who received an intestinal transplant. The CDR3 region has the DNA TGCGCCAGCAGCTTTGGACGGAGCACAGATACGCAGTATTTT. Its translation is CASSFGRSTDTQYF.